These T cell receptor beta chains were read from a single sample in a study of blood T cell repertoires in COVID-19. Assay used: immunoSEQ multiplex PCR; TCRdb lists only in-frame clones, some missing. This table has about 47,000 clones, under 95% appearing once. The sequenced sample consisted of peripheral blood. These TCRs come from a man in his sixties or seventies with active COVID-19. Each CDR3 is given with its conserved first and last residue.

v_gene	j_gene	CDR3aa
TRBV7-2	TRBJ2-5	CASSSDIPSGGETQYF
TRBV7-9	TRBJ2-4	CASSYIQGPKNIQYF
TRBV3-1/TRBV3-2	TRBJ1-2	CASSHPGTGLYGYTF
TRBV5-1	TRBJ2-3	CASSSGLAGGPRFPDTQYF
TRBV11-2	TRBJ2-7	CASSPAREQYF
TRBV30	TRBJ1-6	CACRIGRAVNSPLHF
TRBV2	TRBJ2-2	CASRKDRGPGELFF
TRBV5-1	TRBJ2-7	CASSQTTVNYEQYF
TRBV2	TRBJ1-5	CASSGGTGASNQPQHF
TRBV14	TRBJ2-7	CASSQGEAGEQYF
TRBV28	TRBJ2-1	CASSVAGAYNEQFF
TRBV6-6	TRBJ2-5	CASTGRGQETQYF
TRBV5-4	TRBJ2-3	CASSLDRRADTQYF
TRBV15	TRBJ2-7	CATSRGAGEQYF
TRBV30	TRBJ1-2	CAWTLGGSGKVSYGYTF
TRBV27	TRBJ1-6	CASSLLGQGDSPLHF
TRBV12-3/TRBV12-4	TRBJ1-1	CASSLSVATEAFF
TRBV24-1	TRBJ2-7	CATSAGLQKGISYEQYF
TRBV5-1	TRBJ2-1	CASSLGLAGTYNEQFF
TRBV10-3	TRBJ2-5	CAIRGDSREQETQYF
TRBV29-1	TRBJ2-1	CSVEQLDNEQFF
TRBV3-1/TRBV3-2	TRBJ2-2	CASSRMTGTNTGELFF
TRBV7-9	TRBJ2-1	CASSPSESSYNEQFF
TRBV2	TRBJ2-7	CASSEARGQLYEQYF
TRBV3-1/TRBV3-2	TRBJ1-2	CASSHPGSRTF
TRBV7-2	TRBJ2-7	CASSGTGLYEQYF
TRBV5-1	TRBJ1-1	CASSSETFTEAFF
TRBV3-1/TRBV3-2	TRBJ2-3	CASSQVVSGGRDTQYF
TRBV19	TRBJ2-7	CASSIGTSQGLGEQYF
TRBV6-2/TRBV6-3	TRBJ2-2	CASSYSSSDLNTGELFF
TRBV30	TRBJ1-6	CAWSLGTGTSPLHF
TRBV9	TRBJ2-3	CASSVRGDTQYF